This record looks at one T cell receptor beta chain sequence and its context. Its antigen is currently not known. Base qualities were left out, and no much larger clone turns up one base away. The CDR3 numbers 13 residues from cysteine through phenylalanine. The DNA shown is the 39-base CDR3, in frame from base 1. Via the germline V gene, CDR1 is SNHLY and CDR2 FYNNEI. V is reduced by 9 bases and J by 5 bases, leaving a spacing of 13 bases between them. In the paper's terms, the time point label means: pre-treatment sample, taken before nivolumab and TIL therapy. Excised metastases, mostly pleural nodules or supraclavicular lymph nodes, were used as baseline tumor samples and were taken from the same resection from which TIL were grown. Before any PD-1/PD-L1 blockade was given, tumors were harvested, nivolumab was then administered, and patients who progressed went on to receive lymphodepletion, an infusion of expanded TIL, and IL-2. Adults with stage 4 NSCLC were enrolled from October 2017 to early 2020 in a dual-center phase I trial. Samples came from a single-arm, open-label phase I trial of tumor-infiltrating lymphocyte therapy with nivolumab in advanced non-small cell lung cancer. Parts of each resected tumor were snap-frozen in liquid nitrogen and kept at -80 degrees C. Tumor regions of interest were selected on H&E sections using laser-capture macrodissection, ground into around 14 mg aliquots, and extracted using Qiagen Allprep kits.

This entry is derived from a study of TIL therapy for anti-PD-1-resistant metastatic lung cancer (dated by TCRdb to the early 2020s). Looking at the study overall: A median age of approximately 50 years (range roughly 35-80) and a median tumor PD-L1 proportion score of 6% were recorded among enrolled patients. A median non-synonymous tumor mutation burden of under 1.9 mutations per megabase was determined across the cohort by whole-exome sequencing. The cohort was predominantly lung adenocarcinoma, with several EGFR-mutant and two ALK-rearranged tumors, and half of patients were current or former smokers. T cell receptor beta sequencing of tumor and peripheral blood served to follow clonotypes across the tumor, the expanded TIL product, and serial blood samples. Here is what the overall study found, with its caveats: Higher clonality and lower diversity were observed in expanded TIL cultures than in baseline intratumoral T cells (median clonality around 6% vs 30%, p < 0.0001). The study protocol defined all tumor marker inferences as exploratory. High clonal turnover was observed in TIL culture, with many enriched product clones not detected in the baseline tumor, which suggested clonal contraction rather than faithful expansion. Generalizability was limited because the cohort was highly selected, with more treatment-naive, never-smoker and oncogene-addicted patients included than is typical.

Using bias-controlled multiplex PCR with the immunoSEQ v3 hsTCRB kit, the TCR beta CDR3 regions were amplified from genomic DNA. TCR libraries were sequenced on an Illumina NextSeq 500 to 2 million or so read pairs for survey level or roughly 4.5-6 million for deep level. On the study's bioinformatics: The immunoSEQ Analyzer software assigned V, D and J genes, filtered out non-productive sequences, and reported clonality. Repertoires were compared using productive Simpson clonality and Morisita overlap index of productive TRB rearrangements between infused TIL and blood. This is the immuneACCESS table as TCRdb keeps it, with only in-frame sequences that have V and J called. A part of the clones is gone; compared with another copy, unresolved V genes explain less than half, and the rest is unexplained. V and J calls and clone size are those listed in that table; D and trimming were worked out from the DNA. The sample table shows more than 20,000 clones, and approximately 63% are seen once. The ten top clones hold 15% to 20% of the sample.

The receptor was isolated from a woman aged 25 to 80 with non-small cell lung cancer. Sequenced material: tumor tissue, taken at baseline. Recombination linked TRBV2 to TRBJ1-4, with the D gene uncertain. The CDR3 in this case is CASRYRRNEKLFF. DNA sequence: TGTGCCAGTAGGTACAGAAGGAATGAAAAACTGTTTTTT.